This TCR beta chain is from a study of cytomegalovirus exposure and HLA in healthy donors. Germline lookup yields CDR1 LGHNA and CDR2 YNFKEQ. The CDR3 consists of 14 residues. With 0 bases clipped from V and 13 bases from J, the junction kept 8 bases outside the gene matches. PCR was performed using 60 Vbeta and 13 Jbeta primers. Produced via immunoSEQ multiplex PCR; TCRdb's table is partial and in-frame only. The sample records more than 95,000 clones, 74% being singletons. As regards this clone: No antigen is known for it.

Overall study findings and caveats: Among TCR beta chains, those listed as cytomegalovirus-associated numbered over 150. Among the CMV-associated chains, a few were confirmed in vitro as specific for CMV antigens.

The chain has TRBV4-2 and TRBJ2-1; 8 bases fit TRBD2. The sequenced sample was PBMCs. The clonotype comes from a woman between 50 and 59 years old in good health and CMV-seropositive. CDR3 nucleotide sequence: TGTGCCAGCAGCCAAGAATTAGCGGGACAAGGCCAGTTCTTC. Amino acid sequence: CASSQELAGQGQFF.